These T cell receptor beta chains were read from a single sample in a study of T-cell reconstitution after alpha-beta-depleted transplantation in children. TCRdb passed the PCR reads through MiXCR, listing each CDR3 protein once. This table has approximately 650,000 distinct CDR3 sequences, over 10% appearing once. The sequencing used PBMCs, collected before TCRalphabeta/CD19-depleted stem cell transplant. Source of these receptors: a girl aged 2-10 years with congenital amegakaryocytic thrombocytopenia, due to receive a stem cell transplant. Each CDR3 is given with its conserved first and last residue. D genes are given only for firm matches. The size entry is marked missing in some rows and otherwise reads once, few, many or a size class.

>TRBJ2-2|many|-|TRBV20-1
CSARGVGPTNTGELFF
TGCAGTGCTAGAGGCGTAGGACCGACGAACACCGGGGAGCTGTTTTTT
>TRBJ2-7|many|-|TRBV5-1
CASSHGQMEYEQYF
TGCGCCAGCAGCCATGGACAGATGGAATACGAGCAGTACTTC
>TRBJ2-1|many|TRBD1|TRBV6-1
CASSRGTVHSYNEQFF
TGTGCCAGCAGTAGGGGGACAGTTCACTCCTACAATGAGCAGTTCTTC
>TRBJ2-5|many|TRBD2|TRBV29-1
CSVVAGGQETQYF
TGCAGCGTTGTGGCGGGAGGTCAAGAGACCCAGTACTTC
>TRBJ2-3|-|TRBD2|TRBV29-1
CSVQTSGTDTQYF
TGCAGCGTTCAAACTAGCGGCACAGATACGCAGTATTTT
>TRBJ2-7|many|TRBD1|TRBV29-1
CSVKGDRSRYEQYF
TGCAGCGTTAAGGGGGACAGGAGCCGCTACGAGCAGTACTTC
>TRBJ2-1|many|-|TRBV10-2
CASSGGDNEQFF
TGCGCCAGCAGTGGCGGGGACAATGAGCAGTTCTTC
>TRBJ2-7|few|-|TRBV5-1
CASSLAASLHEQYF
TGCGCCAGCAGCTTGGCCGCCAGCCTCCACGAGCAGTACTTC
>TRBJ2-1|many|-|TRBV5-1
CASSRGEAYNEQFF
TGCGCCAGCAGTCGCGGGGAGGCCTACAATGAGCAGTTCTTC
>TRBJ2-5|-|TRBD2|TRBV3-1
CASSQGPGLEYF
TGTGCCAGCAGCCAAGGCCCGGGACTAGAGTACTTC
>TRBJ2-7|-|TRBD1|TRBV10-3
CAIRPDRVTYEQYF
TGTGCCATCAGGCCAGACAGGGTGACCTACGAGCAGTACTTC
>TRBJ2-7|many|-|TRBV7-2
CASSLVSWTPSYEQYF
TGTGCCAGCAGCTTAGTGTCATGGACACCCTCCTACGAGCAGTACTTC